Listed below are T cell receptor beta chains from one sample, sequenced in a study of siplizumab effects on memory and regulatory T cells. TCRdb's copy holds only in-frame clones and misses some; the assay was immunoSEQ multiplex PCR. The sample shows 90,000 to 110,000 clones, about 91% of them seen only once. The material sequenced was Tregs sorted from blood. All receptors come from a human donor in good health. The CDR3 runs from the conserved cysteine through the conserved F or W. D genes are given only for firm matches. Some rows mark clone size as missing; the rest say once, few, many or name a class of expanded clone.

DNA: TGTGCCAGCAGTTACTCTACGGCCCGGGCTGGATATGGCTACACCTTC
CDR3: CASSYSTARAGYGYTF
size: NA
J: TRBJ1-2
V: TRBV6-5
D: NA

DNA: TGTGCCTGGAGTGGAGGGCAGTTTAGCAATCAGCCCCAGCATTTT
CDR3: CAWSGGQFSNQPQHF
size: NA
J: TRBJ1-5
V: TRBV30
D: NA

DNA: TGTGCCAGCACCTCATTGCTGAGGGGCAACACTGAAGCTTTCTTT
CDR3: CASTSLLRGNTEAFF
size: NA
J: TRBJ1-1
V: TRBV27
D: NA

DNA: TGCGCCAGCAGCCTCGATCTAGCGGGAGGCGCTGAGCAGTTCTTC
CDR3: CASSLDLAGGAEQFF
size: NA
J: TRBJ2-1
V: TRBV5-1
D: TRBD2

DNA: TGTGCCAGCACCCAAGAAGGGACAGGAGACTACGAGCAGTACTTC
CDR3: CASTQEGTGDYEQYF
size: NA
J: TRBJ2-7
V: TRBV2
D: TRBD1

DNA: TGCGCCAGCAGCTTCTGGATCGGGACCTACAATGAGCAGTTCTTC
CDR3: CASSFWIGTYNEQFF
size: NA
J: TRBJ2-1
V: TRBV5-1
D: NA

DNA: TGTGCCAGCAGTACTAGGGGTGGCTACACCTTC
CDR3: CASSTRGGYTF
size: once
J: TRBJ1-2
V: TRBV6-5
D: NA

DNA: TGTGCCAGCACAACCAGCTTCAATGAGCAGTTCTTC
CDR3: CASTTSFNEQFF
size: NA
J: TRBJ2-1
V: TRBV2
D: NA

DNA: TGTGCCAGCAGCTTGGGACAGGCAGAGACCCAGTACTTC
CDR3: CASSLGQAETQYF
size: NA
J: TRBJ2-5
V: TRBV11-2
D: TRBD1

DNA: TGTGCCAGCAGTGATAGGGGGGGCCCAGGGAGAAGGAGAAGGGAGACCCAGTACTTC
CDR3: CASSDRGGPGRRRRETQYF
size: NA
J: TRBJ2-5
V: TRBV6-1
D: NA

DNA: TGTGCCAGGGTCGAATTGGGACAGGGGGAAGAGACCCAGTACTTC
CDR3: CARVELGQGEETQYF
size: NA
J: TRBJ2-5
V: TRBV5-6
D: TRBD1

DNA: TGTGCCAGCACCGGCCAGGGAGAAGAGACCCAGTACTTC
CDR3: CASTGQGEETQYF
size: NA
J: TRBJ2-5
V: TRBV27
D: NA

DNA: TGTGCCAGCAGCTTAGATCGGCCTAGCGGGAGCTTCTTC
CDR3: CASSLDRPSGSFF
size: once
J: TRBJ2-1
V: TRBV11-2
D: TRBD2

DNA: TGTGCCAGCAGAGTACAGGGCCTTCTCTCCTACAATGAGCAGTTCTTC
CDR3: CASRVQGLLSYNEQFF
size: NA
J: TRBJ2-1
V: TRBV27
D: NA

DNA: TGCGCCAGCAGCCCCGGGGACAGGGGGAGGACTGAAGCTTTCTTT
CDR3: CASSPGDRGRTEAFF
size: NA
J: TRBJ1-1
V: TRBV5-1
D: TRBD1

DNA: TGCGCCAGCAGCTTGGTTGGGGGGCCGGGTGAGACCCAGTACTTC
CDR3: CASSLVGGPGETQYF
size: few
J: TRBJ2-5
V: TRBV5-1
D: NA

DNA: TGCGCCAGCAGCCCGCTAGCGGGAGGATACACCGGGGAGCTGTTTTTT
CDR3: CASSPLAGGYTGELFF
size: NA
J: TRBJ2-2
V: TRBV5-1
D: TRBD2

DNA: TGTGCCAGCAGGGTCCTTATGTCCTACGAGCAGTACTTC
CDR3: CASRVLMSYEQYF
size: NA
J: TRBJ2-7
V: TRBV6-5
D: NA

DNA: TGTGCCAGCAGTTTATCGATCAACTATGGCTACACCTTC
CDR3: CASSLSINYGYTF
size: NA
J: TRBJ1-2
V: TRBV27
D: NA

DNA: TGCAGTGCTTCCCCAGGGGATACGCAGTATTTT
CDR3: CSASPGDTQYF
size: NA
J: TRBJ2-3
V: TRBV20-1
D: NA

DNA: TGTGCCAGCAGTTACTCGGCCGGTGATCAGCCCCAGCATTTT
CDR3: CASSYSAGDQPQHF
size: NA
J: TRBJ1-5
V: TRBV6-5
D: NA

DNA: TGCGCCAGCAGCTTGTTCGGGAGTGGAGATACGCAGTATTTT
CDR3: CASSLFGSGDTQYF
size: NA
J: TRBJ2-3
V: TRBV5-1
D: NA

DNA: TGTGCCAGCCGACGTGCAGCGGGAGTCACCGGGGAGCTGTTTTTT
CDR3: CASRRAAGVTGELFF
size: once
J: TRBJ2-2
V: TRBV27
D: TRBD2

DNA: TGCAGCGTCCTAACGGCGCCGAACGGCTACACCTTC
CDR3: CSVLTAPNGYTF
size: NA
J: TRBJ1-2
V: TRBV29-1
D: NA

DNA: TGTGCCAGCAGCTCCCGTGGGCAGCGGGAGGGATCCTACAATGAGCAGTTCTTC
CDR3: CASSSRGQREGSYNEQFF
size: NA
J: TRBJ2-1
V: TRBV9
D: TRBD2

DNA: TGCAGTGCGGATGTAGATACGCAGTATTTT
CDR3: CSADVDTQYF
size: NA
J: TRBJ2-3
V: TRBV20-1
D: NA

DNA: TGTGCCAGCAGCCCCCGGCCAATCTCTGGGGCCAACGTCCTGACTTTC
CDR3: CASSPRPISGANVLTF
size: once
J: TRBJ2-6
V: TRBV14
D: NA

DNA: TGTGCCAGCAGCTCAACAGGGGCCTACAATGAGCAGTTCTTC
CDR3: CASSSTGAYNEQFF
size: NA
J: TRBJ2-1
V: TRBV11-3
D: TRBD1

DNA: TGTGCCAGCAGATTCTCGGGCAGGGTCTACGAGCAGTACTTC
CDR3: CASRFSGRVYEQYF
size: NA
J: TRBJ2-7
V: TRBV21-1
D: NA

DNA: TGTGCCAGCAGCGGTAGCGGGAGACCAGATACGCAGTATTTT
CDR3: CASSGSGRPDTQYF
size: NA
J: TRBJ2-3
V: TRBV9
D: TRBD2